The clone carrying this TCR beta chain was detected ten times or more. This sample stems from a study of T cells in Graves' hyperthyroidism and ophthalmopathy. There are 13 residues in the CDR3. V was pared by 4 bases and J by 2 bases, with 12 bases between. CDR1 DFQATT and CDR2 SNEGSKA come from the germline V gene (reference sequence). The investigators amplified TCR beta CDR3 regions from RNA transcripts. An initial round of RT-PCR targeting the TCR CDR3 relied on the HTBI primer set. One entry per CDR3 protein results from TCRdb running MiXCR on the multiplex PCR reads. This sample has 300,000 to 450,000 distinct CDR3 sequences, with approximately 14% found just once.

The receptor's source is a woman between 18 and 29 years old with Graves' hyperthyroidism that later progressed to Graves' ophthalmopathy. Sequenced input: blood. The chain couples TRBV20-1 to TRBJ2-7, with D unclear. The CDR3 nucleotides read TGCAGTGCTATTGGCAGCCGACCCTACGAGCAGTACTTC. This codes for CSAIGSRPYEQYF.